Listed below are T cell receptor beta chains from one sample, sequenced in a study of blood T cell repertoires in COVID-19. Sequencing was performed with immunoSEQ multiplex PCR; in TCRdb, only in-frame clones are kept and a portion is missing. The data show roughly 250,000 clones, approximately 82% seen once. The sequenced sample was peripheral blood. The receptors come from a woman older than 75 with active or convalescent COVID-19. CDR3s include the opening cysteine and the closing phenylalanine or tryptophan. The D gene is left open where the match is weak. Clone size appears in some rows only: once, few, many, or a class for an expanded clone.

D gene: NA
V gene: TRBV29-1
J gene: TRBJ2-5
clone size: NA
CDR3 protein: CSVEFSGRETQYF
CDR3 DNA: TGCAGCGTTGAATTTTCCGGGAGAGAGACCCAGTACTTC

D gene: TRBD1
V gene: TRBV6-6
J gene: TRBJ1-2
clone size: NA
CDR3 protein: CASSYGQGVRGGYTF
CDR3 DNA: TGTGCCAGCAGTTACGGGCAGGGGGTTAGAGGTGGCTACACCTTC

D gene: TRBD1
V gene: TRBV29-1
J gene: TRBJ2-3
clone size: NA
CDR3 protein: CSVESEEAGGPTDTQYF
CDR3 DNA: TGCAGCGTTGAAAGTGAGGAGGCAGGGGGCCCCACAGATACGCAGTATTTT

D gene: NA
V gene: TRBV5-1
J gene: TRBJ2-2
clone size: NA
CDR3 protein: CASSLQGLSTGELFF
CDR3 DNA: TGCGCCAGCAGCTTACAGGGTCTTAGCACCGGGGAGCTGTTTTTT

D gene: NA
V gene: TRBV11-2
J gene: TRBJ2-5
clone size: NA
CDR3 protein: CASSSGIPQQETQYF
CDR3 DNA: TGTGCCAGCAGCTCAGGGATCCCCCAACAAGAGACCCAGTACTTC

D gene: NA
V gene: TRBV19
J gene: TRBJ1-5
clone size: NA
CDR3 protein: CASSMRGEEQPQHF
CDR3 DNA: TGTGCCAGTAGTATGCGGGGGGAGGAGCAGCCCCAGCATTTT

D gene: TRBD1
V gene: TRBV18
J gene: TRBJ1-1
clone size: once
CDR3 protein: CASSPFGTVEAFF
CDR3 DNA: TGTGCCAGCTCACCTTTTGGGACAGTTGAAGCTTTCTTT

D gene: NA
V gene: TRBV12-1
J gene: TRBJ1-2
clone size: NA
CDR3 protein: CASSLTGGYGYTF
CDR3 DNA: TGTGCCAGCAGCTTGACAGGGGGCTATGGCTACACCTTC

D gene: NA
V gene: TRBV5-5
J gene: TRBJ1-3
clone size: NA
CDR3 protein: CASGRLSGNTIYF
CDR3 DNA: TGTGCCAGTGGCAGGCTGTCTGGAAACACCATATATTTT

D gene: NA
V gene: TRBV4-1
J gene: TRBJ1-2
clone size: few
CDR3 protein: CASSQIRYGYTF
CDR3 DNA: TGCGCCAGCAGCCAAATTCGTTATGGCTACACCTTC

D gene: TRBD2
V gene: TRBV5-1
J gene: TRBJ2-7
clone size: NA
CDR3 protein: CASSSGTSGRYEQYF
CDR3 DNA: TGCGCCAGCAGCTCGGGAACTAGCGGGCGCTACGAGCAGTACTTC

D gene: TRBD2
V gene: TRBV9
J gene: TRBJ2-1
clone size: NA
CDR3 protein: CASNLLAGGPNEQFF
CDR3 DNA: TGTGCCAGCAACCTACTAGCGGGGGGACCCAATGAGCAGTTCTTC

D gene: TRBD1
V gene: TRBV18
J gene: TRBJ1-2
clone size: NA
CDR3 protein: CASSGRTGFSGYTF
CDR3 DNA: TGTGCCAGCTCAGGACGGACAGGTTTTAGCGGCTACACCTTC

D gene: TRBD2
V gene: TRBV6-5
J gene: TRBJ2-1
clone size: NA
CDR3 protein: CASRNPLPGLVFF
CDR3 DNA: TGTGCCAGCAGGAACCCCCTCCCGGGACTAGTGTTCTTC